Listed here are 32 T cell receptor beta chains from one sample, sequenced in a study of regulatory T cells in long-lasting Graves disease. Arm-PCR of CDR3 regions and iRepertoire HTBI primers were the basis on which TCR beta libraries were built. One entry per CDR3 protein, called by TCRdb with MiXCR from the multiplex PCR reads. This sample yields approximately 480,000 distinct CDR3 sequences, of which roughly 17% are seen a single time; approximately 12% belongs to the top ten. Described time point: newly diagnosed GD, antithyroid drugs for less than 3 months. Researchers made the TCR library from RNA that was extracted from PBMCs. A further study also used this sample, focusing on T cells in Graves' hyperthyroidism and ophthalmopathy.

Specimen: peripheral blood mononuclear cells (PBMCs), collected at new diagnosis, from a patient treated with antithyroid drugs. All receptors derive from a man aged 35-49 years with Graves disease.

In its sample, this clonotype was seen a few times. The V gene is TRBV29-1, the J gene TRBJ2-3; the D call may be TRBD1 or TRBD2 (6 bases each). The V end was cut by 7 bases, the J end by 5 bases, with 13 bases between. The CDR3 is made up of 12 amino acids. Germline V gene sequence: CDR1 SQVTM, CDR2 ANQGSEA. The CDR3 spells CSAGGTRDTQYF. In DNA, the CDR3 is TGCAGCGCTGGGGGGACAAGAGATACGCAGTATTTT.

The chain couples TRBV6-2 or TRBV6-3 to TRBJ2-3; TRBD2 matches 10 bases. CDR1 is MNHEY and CDR2 is SVGEGT in the germline V gene. The CDR3 loop spans 17 amino acids. V was pared by 3 bases and J by 1 base, with 7 bases of the junction left unmatched. The CDR3 sequence is CASSYFAGTSGTDTQYF. The CDR3 DNA follows: TGTGCCAGCAGTTATTTCGCGGGGACTAGCGGCACAGATACGCAGTATTTT.

In this sample, this clonotype turned up many times. The chain joins TRBV18 to TRBJ2-7; TRBD2 matches at 12 bases. CDR1 KGHSH and CDR2 LQKENI come from the germline V gene. The CDR3 length is 17 residues. Trimming cost V 3 bases and J 2 bases; bases outside gene matches: 8. The CDR3 loop is CASSPGTSGYTPYEQYF. For the CDR3, the DNA is TGTGCCAGCTCACCCGGGACTAGCGGGTACACTCCCTACGAGCAGTACTTC. Using reference TRBV18 and TRBJ2-7 for the parts outside the CDR3, the full variable domain is NAGVMQNPRHLVRRRGQEARLRCSPMKGHSHVYWYRQLPEEGLKFMVYLQKENIIDESGMPKERFSAEFPKEGPSILRIQQVVRGDSAAYFCASSPGTSGYTPYEQYFGPGTRLTVT.

In this sample, this clonotype turned up many times. The chain recombines TRBV18 with TRBJ2-1; possibly TRBD1 for D (5 bases). The CDR3 spans 17 residues. Looked up from germline, CDR1 is KGHSH and CDR2 is LQKENI. The V end lost 0 bases, the J end lost 3 bases, and 15 bases lay between the germline ends. The DNA for the CDR3 is TGTGCCAGCTCACCACCCCCACCCAGGGAAGACTACAATGAGCAGTTCTTC. Its protein is CASSPPPPREDYNEQFF.

There are a few counts of this clonotype. The CDR3 sequence: CASSLELAEVGETQYF. As DNA, the CDR3 is TGTGCCAGCAGCTTGGAGCTAGCGGAAGTAGGCGAGACCCAGTACTTC. The chain has TRBV5-4 and TRBJ2-5, with 7 bases that match TRBD2. The germline gives CDR1 SGHNT, CDR2 YYREEE (reference sequence). The CDR3 runs to 16 residues. The V segment lost 0 bases and the J segment 5 bases; nucleotides outside the gene matches: 10. Together with reference TRBV5-4 and TRBJ2-5, the CDR3 gives the full variable domain: ETGVTQSPTHLIKTRGQQVTLRCSSQSGHNTVSWYQQALGQGPQFIFQYYREEENGRGNFPPRFSGLQFPNYSSELNVNALELDDSALYLCASSLELAEVGETQYFGPGTRLLVL.

The chain has TRBV9 and TRBJ2-3; D gene unclear. The CDR3 spans 12 residues. Germline CDR1 and CDR2: SGDLS and YYNGEE. The V and J ends lost 4 bases and 10 bases respectively, with 13 bases between them. The CDR3 here is CASSPGWSAQYF. Written as DNA, the CDR3 is TGTGCCAGCAGCCCCGGGTGGAGTGCGCAGTATTTT.

This chain connects TRBV5-1 to TRBJ2-2; a possible D gene is TRBD2 (5 bases). Germline V gives CDR1 SGHRS, CDR2 YFSETQ. V lost 2 bases and J 4 bases, leaving 9 bases between the germline ends. The CDR3 sequence is 14 residues long. CDR3 coding DNA: TGCGCCAGCAGCTTAGAGGGATCCACCGGGGAGCTGTTTTTT. Translating it yields CASSLEGSTGELFF.

The chain recombines TRBV3-1 with TRBJ2-5; TRBD2 matches at 14 bases. The CDR3 loop spans 16 amino acids. Germline V gene lookup returns CDR1 LGHDT and CDR2 YNNKEL (reference sequence). V lost 5 bases and J lost 5; bases outside the gene matches: 7. CDR3: CASSRGTSGSLETQYF. CDR3 coding DNA: TGTGCCAGCAGCAGAGGGACTAGCGGGAGTTTGGAGACCCAGTACTTC.

This clonotype was found many times. J is TRBJ1-2 and V is TRBV12-3 or TRBV12-4; D unclear. The CDR3 is made up of 13 amino acids. With 3 bases removed from V and 9 bases from J, the gap between germline ends came to 14 bases. CDR3 DNA: TGTGCCAGCAGTTTTTGGGGTCAAGGCAGCTACACCTTC. Translation: CASSFWGQGSYTF.

The chain joins TRBV6-1 to TRBJ1-4; D may be TRBD1 (6 bases). Germline CDR1 MNHNS, CDR2 SASEGT. The V end lost 6 bases, the J end lost 3 bases, and 11 bases lay between the germline ends. CDR3 length equals 14 residues. Written as DNA, the CDR3 is TGTGCCAGCAGCTACAGGGCGGCTAATGAAAAACTGTTTTTT. Protein: CASSYRAANEKLFF.

This clonotype was found a few times. A much larger clone is a single base away; this may be a read error. This rearrangement joins TRBV28 to TRBJ1-1, with TRBD1 matching over 11 bases. This CDR3 has 15 amino acids. Per germline, CDR1 MDHEN and CDR2 SYDVKM. The CDR3 bases are TGTACCAGCAGTAGAGGGACAGGGGGGTGGACTGAAGCTTTCTTT. Translating gives CTSSRGTGGWTEAFF.

This rearrangement joins TRBV9 to TRBJ1-4; unclear D gene. Trimming cost V 2 bases and J 3 bases, with 8 bases left between them. The germline CDR1 and CDR2 sequences are SGDLS and YYNGEE. The CDR3 length is 14 residues. The DNA for the CDR3 is TGTGCCAGCAGCGTGGGCGGACCTAATGAAAAACTGTTTTTT. Protein sequence: CASSVGGPNEKLFF.

The chain carries TRBV29-1 and TRBJ2-7; D gene unclear. This CDR3 spans 10 amino acids. The germline V and J ends were trimmed by 3 bases and 7 bases, with 7 bases remaining between them. CDR1 and CDR2 (germline): SQVTM, ANQGSEA. The CDR3 sequence: CSVEVGEQYF. The CDR3 DNA reads as TGCAGCGTTGAGGTCGGTGAGCAGTACTTC.

The genes are TRBV12-3 or TRBV12-4 and TRBJ2-7; 7 bases are a match to TRBD1. The CDR3 spans 16 residues. V trimming: 4 bases; J trimming: 2 bases; junction bases outside the gene matches: 11. The CDR3 loop is CASSSPLTGSPYEQYF. The CDR3 DNA reads as TGTGCCAGCAGTTCCCCTCTGACAGGGTCCCCCTACGAGCAGTACTTC.

This clonotype was found many times. In DNA, the CDR3 is TGTGCCAGCAGCCAAGATCTTGCAACTAATGAAAAACTGTTTTTT. It specifies CASSQDLATNEKLFF. The chain recombines TRBV3-1 with TRBJ1-4; D gene unclear. With 0 bases removed from V and 0 bases from J, the gap between germline ends came to 5 bases. The CDR3 contains 15 residues. Per germline, CDR1 LGHDT and CDR2 YNNKEL (reference sequence).

The chain joins TRBV24-1 to TRBJ2-3; the D is unclear. Per germline, CDR1 KGHDR and CDR2 SFDVKD. CDR3 size: 16 residues. Trimming cost V 0 bases and J 0 bases, with 9 bases left between them. CDR3 amino acids: CATSDLQVTSTDTQYF. The CDR3 DNA sequence: TGTGCCACCAGTGATTTGCAGGTTACTAGCACAGATACGCAGTATTTT.

This clonotype was observed a handful of times. The rearrangement links TRBV6-5 to TRBJ1-4; D not resolved. The CDR3 extends over 14 amino acids. Trimming cost V 0 bases and J 8 bases, with 10 bases left between them. Germline V gene lookup returns CDR1 MNHEY and CDR2 SVGAGI. CDR3 coding DNA: TGTGCCAGCAGTTACTCCTTCCAGAACGAAAAACTGTTTTTT. Translation: CASSYSFQNEKLFF.

At least ten counts were recorded for this clonotype. DNA for the CDR3: TGTGCCAGCAGCGCCGACAGGGTTAGCTCCTACAATGAGCAGTTCTTC. Translated, it gives CASSADRVSSYNEQFF. The chain carries TRBV7-3 and TRBJ2-1, with 7 bases matching TRBD1. Germline V gene data show CDR1 as SGHTA and CDR2 as FQGTGA. The CDR3 loop spans 16 amino acids. The junction had 7 bases not matched to a gene; V was cut back by 5 bases and J by 0 bases.

This clonotype was counted ten times or more. The chain employs TRBV6-1 and TRBJ2-2, with no clear D. The V gene lost 4 bases and the J gene lost 6 bases, with 15 bases spanning the gap. There are 15 residues in the CDR3. CDR1 and CDR2 from the germline V gene are MNHNS and SASEGT. CDR3 residues: CASSVTPEVSGELFF. In nucleotides, the CDR3 is TGTGCCAGCAGTGTCACGCCCGAAGTTTCCGGGGAGCTGTTTTTT.

In this sample, this clonotype turned up many times. The chain joins TRBV9 to TRBJ1-3; D is undetermined. Germline CDR1 and CDR2: SGDLS and YYNGEE. This CDR3 region has 13 residues. The V gene lost 5 bases and the J gene lost 1 base, with 7 bases spanning the gap. CDR3 coding DNA: TGTGCCAGCAGTGCGGGGTCTGGAAACACCATATATTTT. It codes for CASSAGSGNTIYF.

This clonotype was found a few times. The V and J genes are TRBV25-1 and TRBJ1-2; D is unresolved. With 3 bases removed from V and 2 bases from J, the gap between germline ends came to 10 bases. This CDR3 spans 14 amino acids. Germline values: CDR1 MGHDK, CDR2 SYGVNS. The CDR3 loop is CASSEPGENYGYTF. The DNA for the CDR3 is TGTGCCAGCAGTGAGCCCGGGGAGAACTATGGCTACACCTTC.

The table lists this clonotype with many counts. The chain links TRBV3-1 to TRBJ2-1; 10 bases match TRBD2. Germline lookup yields CDR1 LGHDT and CDR2 YNNKEL (reference sequence). This CDR3 spans 17 amino acids. The V segment lost 5 bases and the J segment 4 bases; nucleotides outside the gene matches: 11. The CDR3 sequence: CASSAQGASGGYNEQFF. The CDR3 DNA sequence: TGTGCCAGCAGCGCCCAGGGAGCTAGCGGGGGATACAATGAGCAGTTCTTC.

Notes on this clonotype: Just one base apart from a much larger clone, this may be a read error. The V gene is TRBV20-1, the J gene TRBJ2-7; 8 bases are shared with TRBD1. Germline V gene data show CDR1 as DFQATT and CDR2 as SNEGSKA (reference sequence). This CDR3 has 15 residues. The ends lost 0 bases at V and 1 base at J; junction bases unmatched: 5. The CDR3 nucleotides are TGCAGTGCTAGAGATTGGGGACAGGAGTCCTACGAGCAGTACTTC. Protein product: CSARDWGQESYEQYF.

Ten or more counts support this clonotype. The chain carries TRBV12-3 or TRBV12-4 and TRBJ2-4; 8 nucleotides align to TRBD1. The CDR3 covers 13 residues. Unmatched junction bases numbered 6, after V lost 6 bases and J lost 8 bases. CDR3 sequence (DNA): TGTGCCAGCAGCTTTGACAGGGGTGACATTCAGTACTTC. Translated: CASSFDRGDIQYF.

This clonotype occurred a few times. A much larger clone differs by one base, so this may be a read error. The chain employs TRBV20-1 and TRBJ2-3, with 10 bases matching TRBD2. The CDR3 is made up of 15 amino acids. The J segment lost 3 bases and the V segment lost 1 base, leaving 4 bases of the junction unmatched. The germline gives CDR1 DFQATT, CDR2 SNEGSKA (reference sequence). CDR3 nucleotide sequence: TGCAGTGCTAGAGCACCGGGACTAGCGACAGATACGCAGTATTTT. Its protein product is CSARAPGLATDTQYF.

The chain couples TRBV14 to TRBJ1-6; weak D call: TRBD1 (6 bases). Trimming removed 4 bases from V and 4 bases from J, with 17 bases in between. The CDR3 totals 17 residues. Germline CDR1 reads SGHDN; CDR2 reads FVKESK. The CDR3 region is CASSRPSTRGYNSPLHF. In DNA, the CDR3 is TGTGCCAGCAGCCGCCCATCGACGAGGGGGTATAATTCACCCCTCCACTTT.

V and J are TRBV6-1 and TRBJ2-2; weak D call: TRBD2 (5 bases). The CDR3 spans 15 residues. The germline V gene encodes CDR1 MNHNS and CDR2 SASEGT. V was shortened by 3 bases and J by 5 bases, with 13 bases between the two germline ends. CDR3 nucleotides: TGTGCCAGCAGTGACCCGGGGTACCAAACCGGGGAGCTGTTTTTT. Its protein is CASSDPGYQTGELFF.

This clonotype was found many times. The chain links TRBV3-1 to TRBJ2-7, with TRBD2 matching over 9 bases. The CDR3 is 15 amino acids. V trimming: 2 bases; J trimming: 6 bases; junction bases outside the gene matches: 8. CDR1 and CDR2 from the germline V gene are LGHDT and YNNKEL (reference sequence). The CDR3 DNA reads as TGTGCCAGCAGCCAAATACTAGGAGCGGGAGGCGAGCAGTACTTC. It specifies CASSQILGAGGEQYF.

This clonotype was found a few times. V is TRBV24-1 and J is TRBJ2-7; perhaps TRBD2 as D (6 bases). This CDR3 spans 13 amino acids. Deletions cut 4 bases from V and 4 bases from J, with 10 bases between. Germline V gives CDR1 KGHDR, CDR2 SFDVKD. Here the CDR3 reads CATSDPGVYEQYF. CDR3 coding DNA: TGTGCCACCAGTGACCCGGGAGTTTACGAGCAGTACTTC.

In this sample, this clonotype turned up a few times. The chain uses TRBV7-9 and TRBJ2-6, with D perhaps matching TRBD1 (5 bases). The CDR3 spans 16 residues. The V gene lost 0 bases and the J gene lost 1 base, with 7 bases spanning the gap. Germline-derived CDR1 and CDR2 are SEHNR and FQNEAQ (reference sequence). CDR3 nucleotides: TGTGCCAGCAGCTTAGCCAGGGCGTCTGGGGCCAACGTCCTGACTTTC. As protein: CASSLARASGANVLTF.

This clonotype showed up just a few times. This chain joins TRBV14 and TRBJ2-7; TRBD2 aligns across 12 bases. V trimming: 0 bases; J trimming: 6 bases; junction bases outside the gene matches: 12. Germline V gene data show CDR1 as SGHDN and CDR2 as FVKESK. The CDR3 sequence is 18 residues long. The DNA of the CDR3 is TGTGCCAGCAGCCAAGAGTTATTGTGGACTAGCGGGAAACTCGAGCAGTACTTC. Protein product: CASSQELLWTSGKLEQYF.

The chain links TRBV5-4 to TRBJ2-1, with TRBD2 matching 8 bases. With V trimmed by 4 bases and J by 6 bases, 6 bases remained unmatched. This CDR3 comprises 14 residues. Germline V gene lookup returns CDR1 SGHNT and CDR2 YYREEE (reference sequence). The CDR3 region is CASSPEGTSNEQFF. As DNA, the CDR3 is TGTGCCAGCAGCCCGGAAGGGACTAGCAATGAGCAGTTCTTC.